Sequencing of this T cell receptor (beta chain) was carried out in a study of blood T cell repertoires in COVID-19. Study details: Samples of COVID-19 (acute and convalescent) were obtained from the United States, Italy and Spain. From T cells, B-cell-depleted T cells, or PBMCs came the material, which was cDNA or gDNA.

Per the original methods: How many nucleated cells were present was estimated from reference gene primer amplification. Produced via immunoSEQ multiplex PCR; TCRdb's table is partial and in-frame only. V and J calls and clone size follow that table, whereas D and trimming were derived from the DNA. The data hold 150,000 or so clones, with over 60% observed a single time. CDR1 is SEHNR and CDR2 is FQNEAQ in the germline V gene (reference sequence). This CDR3 comprises 15 residues. The ends lost 4 bases at V and 7 bases at J; junction bases unmatched: 7. Sequenced material: peripheral blood. The chain uses TRBV7-9 and TRBJ1-2, with 12 bases fitting TRBD1. This TCR derives from a man at least 80 years old with acute or convalescent COVID-19. The CDR3 nucleotides are TGTGCCAGCAGCTCCTCGGGACAGGGGGCCGGTGGCTACACCTTC. Its translation: CASSSSGQGAGGYTF.